The 6 T cell receptor beta chains below were found in one sample sequenced in a study. MiXCR, applied by TCRdb to the RT-PCR reads, yields one record per CDR3 protein. This sample carries about 680,000 distinct CDR3 sequences, 13% to 15% of them seen once, and the ten largest clones take 3.6%. The sequenced sample consisted of memory CD4+ T cells from blood. The receptors were sampled from a female donor in good health, serving as a healthy control.

This clonotype was counted a few times. The V and J genes are TRBV6-5 and TRBJ1-6, with D maybe TRBD1 (6 bases). Germline V gene lookup returns CDR1 MNHEY and CDR2 SVGAGI. This CDR3 contains 14 residues. Trimming removed 6 bases at V and 9 bases at J, with 15 bases between. DNA of the CDR3: TGTGCCAGCAGGTCAGGGGAAAGGGCTTCACCCCTCCACTTT. Its translation is CASRSGERASPLHF.

This clonotype was detected ten times or more. The chain combines TRBV4-1 with TRBJ2-7; no reliable D call. This CDR3 is built from 13 residues. Germline values: CDR1 MGHRA, CDR2 YSYEKL. V lost 2 bases and J lost 5, with 10 bases in between. For the CDR3, the DNA is TGCGCCAGCAGCCAACTTCTATGGGACGAGCAGTACTTC. Its protein product is CASSQLLWDEQYF.

This clonotype was observed a few times. The chain couples TRBV29-1 to TRBJ2-7; perhaps TRBD1 as D (6 bases). Trimming pared 1 base from V and 0 bases from J, leaving 13 bases between. CDR1 is SQVTM and CDR2 is ANQGSEA in the germline V gene. The CDR3 is 15 residues long. CDR3 region: CSVEGRGSSSYEQYF. The CDR3 region has the DNA TGCAGCGTTGAAGGTAGGGGGTCTAGCTCCTACGAGCAGTACTTC.

The chain links TRBV7-2 to TRBJ2-4, with D maybe TRBD2 (6 bases). Trimming took off 4 bases at V and 6 bases at J, with 16 bases between the two ends. The CDR3 spans 15 residues. Germline V gives CDR1 SGHTA, CDR2 FQGNSA. The CDR3, as DNA: TGTGCCAGCAGCTCCGTCGCCCTGCGGGGAAACATTCAGTACTTC. Its protein product is CASSSVALRGNIQYF.

The V gene is TRBV24-1, the J gene TRBJ2-2; 10 nucleotides line up with TRBD2. V trimming: 3 bases; J trimming: 6 bases; junction bases outside the gene matches: 6. In germline, CDR1 is KGHDR, CDR2 SFDVKD. CDR3 length equals 16 residues. The CDR3 coding sequence is TGTGCCACCAGTGATCCTCCCGGGACTAGCGCCGGGGAGCTGTTTTTT. The encoded protein is CATSDPPGTSAGELFF.

This clonotype has ten or more counts. This CDR3 is CAISEKETEAFF. CDR3 bases: TGTGCCATCAGTGAAAAGGAGACTGAAGCTTTCTTT. This rearrangement joins TRBV10-3 to TRBJ1-1; no clear D gene. V was pared by 3 bases and J by 5 bases, with 7 bases between. CDR1 is ENHRY and CDR2 is SYGVKD in the germline V gene. This CDR3 is 12 amino acids long.